One sample yielded the 19 T cell receptor beta chains listed below, sequenced in a study of blood T cell repertoires in COVID-19. TCRdb keeps only in-frame clones here, not all; method: immunoSEQ multiplex PCR. The sample carries a few hundred thousand clones, 60% to 75% recorded once. Sequencing used peripheral blood. The receptors shown here come from a woman over 75 with acute or convalescent COVID-19.

CDR3 bases: TGTGCCAGCAGCTCCCAGGGGATGGAGCCCCAGCATTTT. Encoded protein: CASSSQGMEPQHF. This chain joins TRBV7-2 and TRBJ1-5; D is possibly TRBD1 (6 bases). Trimming removed 4 bases from V and 8 bases from J, with 12 bases in between. CDR1 and CDR2 (germline): SGHTA, FQGNSA. The CDR3 length is 13 residues.

The rearrangement links TRBV4-3 to TRBJ1-2; D is uncertain. The CDR3 is 17 residues long. Germline V gene data show CDR1 as LGHNA and CDR2 as YSLEER. Trimming took 0 bases from V and 4 from J, leaving 18 bases between them. The CDR3 DNA sequence: TGCGCCAGCAGCCAAGATTTTCTTAGGGAGGCGTTCTATGGCTACACCTTC. Translating gives CASSQDFLREAFYGYTF.

The rearrangement uses TRBV30 and TRBJ1-1; D may be TRBD1 (5 bases). Germline loops: CDR1 GTSNPN, CDR2 SVGIG (reference sequence). This CDR3 contains 11 residues. V was shortened by 4 bases and J by 9 bases, with 12 bases between the two germline ends. The CDR3 protein is CAWNTVGQAFF. CDR3 nucleotide sequence: TGTGCCTGGAATACCGTGGGGCAAGCTTTCTTT.

V gene TRBV11-3 combines with J gene TRBJ2-4; 7 nucleotides line up with TRBD1. J was trimmed by 5 bases and V by 5 bases; bases with no gene match: 15. The CDR3 sequence is 17 residues long. CDR1 SGHNT and CDR2 YENEEA come from the germline V gene. CDR3 protein: CASSPGTAKEGENIQYF. The CDR3 coding sequence is TGTGCCAGCAGCCCTGGGACAGCAAAGGAAGGGGAAAACATTCAGTACTTC.

This chain joins TRBV5-1 and TRBJ2-5; 7 nucleotides match TRBD2. Germline V gives CDR1 SGHRS, CDR2 YFSETQ. The CDR3 contains 18 residues. V lost 0 bases, J lost 2 bases, and 13 bases stayed unmatched. CDR3: CASSLVWPGAGPQETQYF. The CDR3 nucleotides are TGCGCCAGCAGCTTGGTGTGGCCCGGAGCGGGGCCACAAGAGACCCAGTACTTC. The whole variable domain, remainder taken from reference TRBV5-1 and TRBJ2-5, is KAGVTQTPRYLIKTRGQQVTLSCSPISGHRSVSWYQQTPGQGLQFLFEYFSETQRNKGNFPGRFSGRQFSNSRSEMNVSTLELGDSALYLCASSLVWPGAGPQETQYFGPGTRLLVL.

The gene calls are TRBV11-2 and TRBJ2-2; perhaps TRBD1 as D (5 bases). The germline V gene has CDR1 SGHAT and CDR2 FQNNGV. The V and J ends lost 5 bases and 0 bases respectively, with 16 bases between them. This CDR3 region has 17 residues. In DNA form, the CDR3 reads TGTGCCAGCAGCCTCAACCAGGGTACCTCGAACACCGGGGAGCTGTTTTTT. Encoded protein: CASSLNQGTSNTGELFF.

The chain joins TRBV5-4 to TRBJ2-2; 10 bases are a match to TRBD1. Germline-derived CDR1 and CDR2 are SGHNT and YYREEE (reference sequence). The CDR3 spans 17 residues. V was clipped by 2 bases and J by 4 bases; unmatched bases: 8. In DNA form, the CDR3 reads TGTGCCAGCAGCTTTGGGTCCGGGACAGGGGTCACCGGGGAGCTGTTTTTT. It encodes CASSFGSGTGVTGELFF. Supplemented by reference TRBV5-4 and TRBJ2-2, the full variable domain reads ETGVTQSPTHLIKTRGQQVTLRCSSQSGHNTVSWYQQALGQGPQFIFQYYREEENGRGNFPPRFSGLQFPNYSSELNVNALELDDSALYLCASSFGSGTGVTGELFFGEGSRLTVL.

The V gene is TRBV7-8, the J gene TRBJ1-6, with D hard to call. The CDR3 is made up of 12 amino acids. V shed 2 bases and J shed 12 bases, with 8 bases lying between them. The germline gives CDR1 SGHVS, CDR2 FQNEAQ. The CDR3 DNA is TGTGCCAGCAGCTTATCGGTCGGACCCCTCCACTTT. Its translation: CASSLSVGPLHF.

The V call is TRBV2, the J call TRBJ1-4, with D possibly being TRBD1 (5 bases). This CDR3 is 16 amino acids long. V was cut by 3 bases and J by 8 bases, with 19 bases left in between. The germline gives CDR1 SNHLY, CDR2 FYNNEI. This CDR3 is CASSDARGRAQEKLFF. CDR3 nucleotides: TGTGCCAGCAGTGATGCCCGGGGGAGAGCGCAGGAAAAACTGTTTTTT. Using reference TRBV2 and TRBJ1-4 for the parts outside the CDR3, the full variable domain is EPEVTQTPSHQVTQMGQEVILRCVPISNHLYFYWYRQILGQKVEFLVSFYNNEISEKSEIFDDQFSVERPDGSNFTLKIRSTKLEDSAMYFCASSDARGRAQEKLFFGSGTQLSVL.

The J gene is TRBJ1-2, the V gene TRBV5-1; the D gene is possibly TRBD1 (6 bases). This CDR3 is built from 14 residues. CDR1 and CDR2 from the germline V gene are SGHRS and YFSETQ. The germline V and J ends were trimmed by 3 bases and 7 bases, with 16 bases remaining between them. CDR3: CASSSPLQGSGYTF. CDR3 bases: TGCGCCAGCAGCTCGCCGCTACAGGGTTCTGGCTACACCTTC.

The rearrangement joins TRBV10-3 to TRBJ1-1, with no clear D. CDR1 is ENHRY and CDR2 is SYGVKD in the germline V gene. The V gene lost 8 bases and the J gene lost 1 base, with 11 bases spanning the gap. The CDR3 sequence is 13 residues long. CDR3 nucleotide sequence: TGTGCCATCCAGGAGGGTTGGAACACTGAAGCTTTCTTT. Protein sequence: CAIQEGWNTEAFF.

V is TRBV19 and J is TRBJ2-7; 12 bases are a match to TRBD1. This CDR3 region has 19 residues. V lost 4 bases to trimming and J lost 2 bases; unmatched junction nucleotides: 15. Looked up from germline, CDR1 is LNHDA and CDR2 is SQIVND (reference sequence). The CDR3 spells CASSSAGTGGARVPYEQYF. The CDR3 bases are TGTGCCAGTAGTAGCGCCGGGACAGGGGGCGCGAGGGTTCCCTACGAGCAGTACTTC.

This chain connects TRBV6-5 to TRBJ1-1; TRBD1 matches 10 bases. Germline V CDR1 and CDR2: MNHEY, SVGAGI. The CDR3 length is 15 residues. V gave up 5 bases and J gave up 2 bases; unmatched junction bases: 5. The chain's CDR3 is CASSPRDRGNTEAFF. The CDR3 DNA reads as TGTGCCAGCAGTCCCCGGGACAGGGGCAACACTGAAGCTTTCTTT.

The chain couples TRBV9 to TRBJ1-6; D is perhaps TRBD1 (5 bases). There are 17 residues in the CDR3. V was shortened by 4 bases and J by 0 bases, with 14 bases between the two germline ends. From germline, CDR1 is SGDLS and CDR2 YYNGEE. CDR3 protein: CASSPSRESSYNSPLHF. Here the CDR3 DNA reads TGTGCCAGCAGCCCCTCCAGGGAAAGCTCCTATAATTCACCCCTCCACTTT.

The chain combines TRBV2 with TRBJ1-3; 7 bases are shared with TRBD1. Germline CDR1 SNHLY, CDR2 FYNNEI. This CDR3 contains 14 residues. Unmatched junction bases numbered 5, after V lost 6 bases and J lost 3 bases. Here the CDR3 reads CASSYDRDGNTIYF. The CDR3 region has the DNA TGTGCCAGCAGCTATGACAGGGATGGAAACACCATATATTTT.

The chain recombines TRBV6-5 with TRBJ1-1; D is possibly TRBD1 (5 bases). With 7 bases removed from V and 0 bases from J, the gap between germline ends came to 15 bases. Germline assignment: CDR1 MNHEY and CDR2 SVGAGI. There are 15 residues in the CDR3. The CDR3 sequence is CASKLIQGMNTEAFF. CDR3 DNA sequence: TGTGCCAGCAAACTAATCCAGGGCATGAACACTGAAGCTTTCTTT.

The chain uses TRBV5-1 and TRBJ1-1; possibly TRBD1 for D (5 bases). Germline V CDR1 and CDR2: SGHRS, YFSETQ. The CDR3 contains 16 residues. V was clipped by 0 bases and J by 1 base, with 13 bases between them. The CDR3 loop is CASSLGGGQGNTEAFF. The CDR3 region has the DNA TGCGCCAGCAGCTTGGGAGGTGGACAAGGGAACACTGAAGCTTTCTTT.

The chain is built from TRBV18 and TRBJ1-5, with 8 bases aligning to TRBD1. Germline CDR1 and CDR2: KGHSH and LQKENI. V shed 5 bases, J shed 3 bases, and the junction held 3 bases outside the gene matches. The CDR3 loop spans 14 amino acids. CDR3: CASSTGGNNQPQHF. Written as DNA, the CDR3 is TGTGCCAGCTCAACAGGGGGAAACAATCAGCCCCAGCATTTT.

The rearrangement uses TRBV5-1 and TRBJ2-1; D perhaps matches TRBD2 (6 bases). The CDR3 consists of 14 residues. The germline CDR1 and CDR2 sequences are SGHRS and YFSETQ. Trimming cost V 0 bases and J 4 bases, with 8 bases left between them. CDR3 in DNA: TGCGCCAGCAGCTTGGAAGGGACTTACAATGAGCAGTTCTTC. This gives the protein CASSLEGTYNEQFF.